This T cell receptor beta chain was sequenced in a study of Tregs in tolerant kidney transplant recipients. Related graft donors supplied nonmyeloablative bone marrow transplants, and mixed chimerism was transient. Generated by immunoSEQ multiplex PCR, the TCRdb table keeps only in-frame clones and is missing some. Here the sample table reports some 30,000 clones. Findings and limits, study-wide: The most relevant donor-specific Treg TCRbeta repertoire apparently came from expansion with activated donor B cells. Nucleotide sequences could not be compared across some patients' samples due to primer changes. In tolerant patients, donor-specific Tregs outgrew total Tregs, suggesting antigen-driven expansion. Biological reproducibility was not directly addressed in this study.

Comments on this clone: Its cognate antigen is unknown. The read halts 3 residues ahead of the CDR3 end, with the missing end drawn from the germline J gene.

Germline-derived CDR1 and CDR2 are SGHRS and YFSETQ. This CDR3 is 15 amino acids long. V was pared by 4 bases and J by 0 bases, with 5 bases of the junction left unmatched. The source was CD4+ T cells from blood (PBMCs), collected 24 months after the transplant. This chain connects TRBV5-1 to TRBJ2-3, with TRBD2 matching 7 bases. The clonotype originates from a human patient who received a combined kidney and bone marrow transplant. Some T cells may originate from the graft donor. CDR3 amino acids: CASSVSGTSTDTQYF. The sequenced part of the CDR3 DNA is TGCGCCAGCAGCGTCAGCGGGACTAGCACAGATACG.